The 21 T cell receptor beta chains below all came from one sample that was sequenced in a study of beta chain features in type 1 diabetes. Study-level findings and limits: All four CD4+ subsets from Type 1 diabetes patients carried moderately but significantly shorter TCRB CDR3s.

Their antigens remain unidentified. Expressed TCRB transcripts were sequenced, since all the RNA that had been isolated was reverse transcribed. Clones were read by immunoSEQ multiplex PCR, and TCRdb kept only the in-frame ones, dropping some. The table includes about 180,000 clones, approximately 7.9% detected once. The sequencing input was central memory CD4+ T cells from blood. These receptors were collected from a man aged 18 to 29 with type 1 diabetes.

This clone was counted between two and nine times. The chain has TRBV20-1 and TRBJ2-1, with D tentatively TRBD1 (5 bases). Trimming took 7 bases from V and 10 from J, leaving 11 bases between them. CDR3 length: 10 amino acids. Germline V CDR1 and CDR2: DFQATT, SNEGSKA (reference sequence). DNA for the CDR3: TGCAGTGTCCGGGCAGGGGAGCAGTTCTTC. It yields the protein CSVRAGEQFF.

This clone showed up just a few times. The genes are TRBV28 and TRBJ2-7; possibly TRBD1 for D (5 bases). The CDR3 is made up of 12 amino acids. In germline, CDR1 is MDHEN, CDR2 SYDVKM. The germline V and J ends were trimmed by 10 bases and 6 bases, with 16 bases remaining between them. CDR3 protein: CATVGRLTEQYF. DNA for the CDR3: TGTGCCACCGTGGGGCGGCTGACCGAGCAGTACTTC.

A few counts support this clone. The chain recombines TRBV7-2 with TRBJ2-1; D not certain. Trimming removed 6 bases at V and 12 bases at J, with 15 bases between. The CDR3 runs 12 residues. Per the germline V gene, CDR1 is SGHTA and CDR2 is FQGNSA. The CDR3 region is CASREDSRGQFF. In DNA form, the CDR3 reads TGTGCCAGCAGGGAAGACTCACGTGGGCAGTTCTTC.

In this sample, this clone turned up a few times. CDR3 amino acids: CASSSSPGQGYEQYF. CDR3 in DNA: TGTGCCAGCAGTTCGTCCCCGGGACAGGGCTACGAGCAGTACTTC. The V and J genes are TRBV6-1 and TRBJ2-7; 9 nucleotides line up with TRBD1. Germline loops: CDR1 MNHNS, CDR2 SASEGT. The trim removed 5 bases at V and 3 bases at J, leaving 8 bases unmatched. The CDR3 extends over 15 amino acids.

V is TRBV19 and J is TRBJ1-5, with D unclear. Germline CDR1 is LNHDA and CDR2 is SQIVND (reference sequence). The V end was cut by 3 bases, the J end by 1 base, with 7 bases between. The CDR3 spans 14 residues. The CDR3 loop reads CASSIGGSNQPQHF. Here the CDR3 DNA reads TGTGCCAGTAGTATTGGAGGGAGCAATCAGCCCCAGCATTTT.

This clone showed up just a few times. J is TRBJ2-2 and V is TRBV5-6; perhaps TRBD1 as D (6 bases). The CDR3 sequence is 15 residues long. Per germline, CDR1 SGHDT and CDR2 YYEEEE. The V gene lost 1 base and the J gene lost 7 bases, with 14 bases spanning the gap. CDR3 sequence (DNA): TGTGCCAGCAGCTTGCCACAGGGCGTGATCGGGGAGCTGTTTTTT. Its protein is CASSLPQGVIGELFF.

This clone appeared a few times. This chain links TRBV7-9 with TRBJ2-5; weak D call: TRBD1 (7 bases). The V and J ends lost 1 base and 5 bases respectively, with 17 bases between them. The germline V gene encodes CDR1 SEHNR and CDR2 FQNEAQ (reference sequence). The CDR3 runs 16 residues. CDR3: CASSLGTTTGRETQYF. CDR3 in DNA: TGTGCCAGCAGCTTAGGCACGACGACAGGGAGGGAGACCCAGTACTTC.

In its sample, this clone was seen a few times. The V gene is TRBV6-5, the J gene TRBJ1-2; D possibly corresponds to TRBD1 (5 bases). Trimming took off 2 bases at V and 3 bases at J, with 13 bases between the two ends. Germline V CDR1 and CDR2: MNHEY, SVGAGI. The CDR3 has 15 amino acids. CDR3 amino acids: CASSYGRGIHYGYTF. The DNA of the CDR3 is TGTGCCAGCAGTTACGGGAGGGGCATTCACTATGGCTACACCTTC.

This clone has only a few counts. CDR3 protein: CATGGTGGNQPQHF. The CDR3 bases are TGTGCCACCGGCGGGACAGGAGGCAATCAGCCCCAGCATTTT. The rearrangement uses TRBV2 and TRBJ1-5; 8 positions match TRBD1. The ends lost 10 bases at V and 2 bases at J; junction bases unmatched: 7. The length of the CDR3 is 14 residues. Per the germline V gene, CDR1 is SNHLY and CDR2 is FYNNEI.

This clone has more than one count but fewer than ten. The gene calls are TRBV7-9 and TRBJ2-1, with 11 bases fitting TRBD1. The trim removed 5 bases at V and 5 bases at J, leaving 5 bases unmatched. The CDR3 is 15 residues long. Germline V gives CDR1 SEHNR, CDR2 FQNEAQ (reference sequence). The CDR3 sequence is CASSQDRGRNNEQFF. Written as DNA, the CDR3 is TGTGCCAGCAGCCAGGACAGGGGGCGCAACAATGAGCAGTTCTTC.

This clone showed up just a few times. This sequence joins TRBV6-6 and TRBJ1-2; 9 nucleotides line up with TRBD1. CDR3 length equals 16 residues. V was pared by 6 bases and J by 6 bases, with 14 bases of the junction left unmatched. Germline assignment: CDR1 MNHNY and CDR2 SVGAGI (reference sequence). The CDR3 is CASRDGTGTSGDGYTF. The CDR3 bases are TGTGCCAGCAGAGATGGGACAGGGACGTCGGGTGATGGCTACACCTTC.

This chain uses TRBV7-2 with TRBJ1-1; D not certain. Germline CDR1 and CDR2: SGHTA and FQGNSA. Trimming left V 8 bases short and J 4 bases short, with 14 bases between. CDR3 length: 13 amino acids. In DNA form, the CDR3 reads TGTGCCAGCCGCTCTTGGGGAGGCACTGAAGCTTTCTTT. Its protein product is CASRSWGGTEAFF.

This clone turned up a few times. This sequence joins TRBV7-2 and TRBJ2-5; 8 positions match TRBD2. J was trimmed by 5 bases and V by 7 bases; bases with no gene match: 12. Germline V gene sequence: CDR1 SGHTA, CDR2 FQGNSA. The CDR3 contains 15 residues. DNA of the CDR3: TGTGCCAGCACCACGGGGGGGGGCGTGCGGGAGACCCAGTACTTC. Translated, it gives CASTTGGGVRETQYF.

This clone was seen a handful of times. V usage is TRBV5-4 and J usage is TRBJ2-7; D uncertain. The CDR3 is 14 amino acids. Trimming took off 4 bases at V and 0 bases at J, with 11 bases between the two ends. Germline loops: CDR1 SGHNT, CDR2 YYREEE (reference sequence). This CDR3 reads CASSHWSNSYEQYF. The CDR3 coding sequence is TGTGCCAGCAGCCACTGGTCAAACTCCTACGAGCAGTACTTC.

V usage is TRBV7-9 and J usage is TRBJ1-1; D is unclear. The V end was cut by 1 base, the J end by 1 base, with 7 bases between. Germline V gene data show CDR1 as SEHNR and CDR2 as FQNEAQ (reference sequence). This CDR3 contains 14 residues. The DNA of the CDR3 is TGTGCCAGCAGCTTAGGACTCCAGAACACTGAAGCTTTCTTT. Amino acids: CASSLGLQNTEAFF.

CDR3 DNA sequence: TGTGCCAGCAGTTATCAGGCGGGCATGGGTGGCTACACCTTC. Translating gives CASSYQAGMGGYTF. This sequence joins TRBV28 and TRBJ1-2; no clear D gene. V lost 4 bases, J lost 7 bases, and 16 bases lay in between. This CDR3 comprises 14 residues. CDR1 MDHEN and CDR2 SYDVKM come from the germline V gene.

Ten or more counts support this clone. This chain connects TRBV19 to TRBJ2-1; 7 nucleotides agree with TRBD2. The germline V gene encodes CDR1 LNHDA and CDR2 SQIVND (reference sequence). This CDR3 spans 14 amino acids. The V segment lost 3 bases and the J segment 15 bases; nucleotides outside the gene matches: 14. CDR3 DNA: TGTGCCAGTAGTATGGCCCTGAGGAGCGGGGAACCGTTCTTC. Translation: CASSMALRSGEPFF.

This clone was seen only a few times. V usage is TRBV7-2 and J usage is TRBJ2-1; 8 bases map to TRBD1. From germline, CDR1 is SGHTA and CDR2 FQGNSA. The J segment lost 4 bases and the V segment lost 5 bases, leaving 7 bases of the junction unmatched. The CDR3 totals 15 residues. The CDR3 DNA follows: TGTGCCAGCAGCGTCCAGGGGGCGCAGTACAATGAGCAGTTCTTC. Amino acid sequence: CASSVQGAQYNEQFF.

There are a few counts of this clone. The V and J genes are TRBV9 and TRBJ1-1; D remains ambiguous. The CDR3 has 14 residues. Deletions cut 4 bases from V and 5 bases from J, with 15 bases between. The germline V gene encodes CDR1 SGDLS and CDR2 YYNGEE. As DNA, the CDR3 is TGTGCCAGCAGCCCCCCCTGGGGAGGTACTGAAGCTTTCTTT. Translating it yields CASSPPWGGTEAFF. The variable domain in full, with the rest retrieved from reference TRBV9 and TRBJ1-1, is DSGVTQTPKHLITATGQRVTLRCSPRSGDLSVYWYQQSLDQGLQFLIQYYNGEERAKGNILERFSAQQFPDLHSELNLSSLELGDSALYFCASSPPWGGTEAFFGQGTRLTVV.

The V gene is TRBV5-4, the J gene TRBJ1-2; 11 nucleotides agree with TRBD1. The CDR3 has 14 residues. Germline assignment: CDR1 SGHNT and CDR2 YYREEE (reference sequence). J lost 10 bases, V lost 4 bases, and 9 bases had no gene match. The CDR3 DNA is TGTGCCAGCAGCCGGACAGGGGGCAGTATGGACTACACCTTC. The encoded protein is CASSRTGGSMDYTF.

The rearrangement joins TRBV7-2 to TRBJ1-1, with TRBD1 matching over 7 bases. The CDR3 runs 17 residues. The germline gives CDR1 SGHTA, CDR2 FQGNSA. With 1 base clipped from V and 1 base from J, the junction kept 9 bases outside the gene matches. This chain's CDR3 is CASSLEGRGVGNTEAFF. DNA of the CDR3: TGTGCCAGCAGCTTAGAGGGCAGGGGGGTCGGGAACACTGAAGCTTTCTTT.